The present entry profiles one T cell receptor (beta chain) with its context. This clone was counted once. Its antigen remains unidentified. No qualities accompany the bases; no much larger clone lies one base away. This sample stems from a study of blood T cell repertoires in COVID-19 (TCRdb year 2020). General notes on the study: Samples from collaborators originated in the United States, Italy and Spain and spanned both the acute and convalescent phases of COVID-19. The prospective study material was composed of cDNA or gDNA derived from T cells, B-cell-depleted T cells, or PBMCs. The dataset comprised deeply sampled blood TCRbeta repertoires from subjects exposed to, actively infected with, or recovered from COVID-19. The repertoires were made available in a free public database intended to serve as a resource for research on the immune response to SARS-CoV-2. Samples were obtained from the ongoing ImmuneRACE study (first 160 participants) and from over 1,000 subjects provided by 6 global collaborators. A de-identified subject ID, COVID-19 status, age in years and sex were almost always included in the sample metadata. Where HLA class I and class II types were available, the types were taken from metadata supplied by the sample provider, not from assay-based typing.

TCRbeta CDR3 regions were amplified from genomic DNA by means of the immunoSEQ Assay, a bias-controlled multiplex PCR. The authors' analysis ran thus. The number of nucleated cells in each sample was estimated by amplification of reference gene primers within the assay. To quantify the absolute abundance of each unique TCRbeta CDR3 rearrangement, sequence reads were collapsed and filtered. For each sample, productive Simpson clonality was calculated as the square root of Simpson's diversity index over productive rearrangements. Drawn from immuneACCESS, this table holds only the in-frame rearrangements with V and J called that TCRdb kept. Clones are partly lost; checked studies trace under half to an unresolved V gene and leave the rest unexplained. V and J calls and clone size follow that table, whereas D and trimming were derived from the DNA. Counted in this sample were 30,000 to 35,000 clones; 80% to 90% of them appeared once. The ten largest account for about 9.4% of the sample.

Each collaborating institution followed its own protocols to collect whole blood in K2EDTA tubes. Collaborator samples were shipped for TCRbeta analysis as frozen whole blood, isolated PBMCs, or DNA extracted from either sample type. Trimming costs V 4 bases and J 3 bases, and their ends lie 18 bases apart. CDR1 and CDR2 (SGHNT, YYREEE) derive from the germline V gene (reference sequence). The CDR3 covers 16 residues, taking in both the cysteine and the phenylalanine. Only the CDR3 portion is preserved as DNA: 48 bases, with reading frame beginning at the first base. What the work shows at the level of the full study, not this receptor alone: How much clinical and demographic metadata was included differed by source and by participant, and the metadata was provided uncurated.

The receptor was derived from a man at least 80 years old with active COVID-19. Sequenced input: peripheral blood. The rearrangement joined TRBV5-4 to TRBJ2-3; possibly the D gene is TRBD1, per 6 matching bases. The CDR3 reads CASSPQGRIETDTQYF. The sequenced DNA: TGTGCCAGCAGCCCTCAGGGGCGGATTGAGACAGATACGCAGTATTTT.